The 20 T cell receptor beta chains given below trace back to one sample, sequenced in a study of T cell repertoires in cytomegalovirus infection. TCRdb passed the reads through MiXCR, listing each CDR3 protein once. The data show some 300,000 distinct CDR3 sequences, approximately 10% seen once. The sequencing input was PBMCs. These receptors came from a human donor in good health (CMV status not recorded). Some clones in this sample may be carry-over from other donors' samples.

The chain employs TRBV7-3 and TRBJ1-2, with 8 bases matching TRBD1. Germline V gives CDR1 SGHTA, CDR2 FQGTGA. J lost 6 bases, V lost 5 bases, and 5 bases had no gene match. The CDR3 is 13 residues long. CDR3 sequence: CASSPQGANGYTF. CDR3 coding DNA: TGTGCCAGCAGCCCGCAGGGGGCGAATGGCTACACCTTC. The full variable domain, its missing parts supplied by reference TRBV7-3 and TRBJ1-2, is GAGVSQTPSNKVTEKGKYVELRCDPISGHTALYWYRQSLGQGPEFLIYFQGTGAADDSGLPNDRFFAVRPEGSVSTLKIQRTERGDSAVYLCASSPQGANGYTFGSGTRLTVV.

This clonotype has a count of ten or more. The chain employs TRBV20-1 and TRBJ1-5; D gene ambiguous. V was clipped by 0 bases and J by 6 bases, with 9 bases between them. CDR1 is DFQATT, CDR2 SNEGSKA, per germline (reference sequence). The CDR3 runs to 13 residues. The CDR3 spells CSARDLTGQPQHF. The CDR3 region has the DNA TGCAGTGCTAGAGATCTAACCGGTCAGCCCCAGCATTTT.

This clonotype was counted many times. The chain links TRBV5-1 to TRBJ2-7; 9 bases match TRBD1. Per the germline V gene, CDR1 is SGHRS and CDR2 is YFSETQ. CDR3 size: 14 residues. The V segment lost 0 bases and the J segment 5 bases; nucleotides outside the gene matches: 3. The CDR3 DNA reads TGCGCCAGCAGCTTGGGACAGGGGGTTAACGAGCAGTACGTC. As protein: CASSLGQGVNEQYV.

This clonotype turned up a few times. This chain joins TRBV2 and TRBJ2-7, with D uncertain. V was pared by 2 bases and J by 2 bases, with 1 base between. CDR3 length: 11 amino acids. The germline CDR1 and CDR2 sequences are SNHLY and FYNNEI. CDR3 DNA: TGTGCCAGCAGTGAAACCTACGAGCAGTACGTC. Translation: CASSETYEQYV.

There are many counts of this clonotype. DNA for the CDR3: TGCAGCGTCCCGACGGACTATGGCTACACCTTC. Residues: CSVPTDYGYTF. The chain employs TRBV29-1 and TRBJ1-2; D ambiguous. The germline gives CDR1 SQVTM, CDR2 ANQGSEA. V gave up 6 bases and J gave up 3 bases, with 8 bases separating them. This CDR3 comprises 11 residues. The full variable domain, rest sourced from reference TRBV29-1 and TRBJ1-2, is SAVISQKPSRDICQRGTSLTIQCQVDSQVTMMFWYRQQPGQSLTLIATANQGSEATYESGFVIDKFPISRPNLTFSTLTVSNMSPEDSSIYLCSVPTDYGYTFGSGTRLTVV.

This clonotype was recorded at least ten times. This rearrangement joins TRBV12-3 or TRBV12-4 to TRBJ2-7, with 7 bases aligning to TRBD2. The CDR3 is 15 residues long. V gave up 1 base and J gave up 2 bases; unmatched junction bases: 5. CDR3 nucleotide sequence: TGTGCCAGCAGTTTAGGGGCCGGGGGGACCTACGAGCAGTACTTC. Residues: CASSLGAGGTYEQYF.

This clonotype showed up many times. The chain combines TRBV5-1 with TRBJ2-3; D remains ambiguous. The CDR3 contains 13 residues. Trimming stripped 4 bases from V and 5 bases from J, with 11 bases between. The germline V gene has CDR1 SGHRS and CDR2 YFSETQ. CDR3 in DNA: TGCGCCAGCAGCCGGGTACTTATAGATACGCAGTATTTT. Its translation is CASSRVLIDTQYF.

In its sample, this clonotype was seen many times. V gene TRBV28 combines with J gene TRBJ2-7; D is tentatively TRBD1 or TRBD2 (6 bases each). Trimming removed 3 bases at V and 3 bases at J, with 12 bases between. The CDR3 is made up of 14 amino acids. CDR1 is MDHEN and CDR2 is SYDVKM in the germline V gene. CDR3: CASSLRGALYEQYV. The DNA of the CDR3 is TGTGCCAGCAGTTTGAGGGGGGCTCTCTACGAGCAGTACGTC.

The rearrangement uses TRBV14 and TRBJ2-3, with 10 bases aligning to TRBD1. CDR3 length: 16 residues. J gave up 2 bases and V 4 bases, and 6 bases lay outside the gene matches. Germline V gene sequence: CDR1 SGHDN, CDR2 FVKESK. The CDR3 DNA follows: TGTGCCAGCAGCCCTCCGGGACAGGGGCCCACAGATACGCAGTATTTT. This sequence encodes CASSPPGQGPTDTQYF.

Remarks on this clonotype: With a much larger clone just one base away, this may be a read error. This chain joins TRBV7-3 and TRBJ2-5; 7 bases are shared with TRBD2. There are 15 residues in the CDR3. Germline CDR1 SGHTA, CDR2 FQGTGA. V dropped 1 base and J dropped 3; count of bases not matched to a gene: 5. The CDR3 is CASSLRLAVEETQYF. In DNA, the CDR3 is TGTGCCAGCAGCTTAAGGCTAGCGGTCGAAGAGACCCAGTACTTC.

This chain connects TRBV14 to TRBJ1-1, with 7 bases aligning to TRBD1. Germline-derived CDR1 and CDR2 are SGHDN and FVKESK. The CDR3 has 15 residues. The ends lost 8 bases at V and 5 bases at J; junction bases unmatched: 14. CDR3: CASRRGGRERTEAFF. In nucleotides, the CDR3 is TGTGCCAGCCGCCGAGGGGGCAGGGAAAGAACTGAAGCTTTCTTT.

This clonotype was counted at least ten times. The rearrangement joins TRBV6-1 to TRBJ1-5; D ambiguous. Between the trimmed V and J ends, which lost 9 bases and 4 bases, there was a span of 19 bases. The CDR3 runs to 15 residues. The germline V gene has CDR1 MNHNS and CDR2 SASEGT. The CDR3: CASRTRNGLNQPQHF. The CDR3 nucleotides are TGTGCCAGTCGGACCCGCAACGGCCTGAATCAGCCCCAGCATTTT.

At least ten counts were recorded for this clonotype. The chain links TRBV5-1 to TRBJ1-3; no firm D call. Trimming removed 4 bases from V and 4 bases from J, with 18 bases in between. The CDR3 is 16 amino acids. Germline V gives CDR1 SGHRS, CDR2 YFSETQ. Here the CDR3 reads CASSLGGGFGGNTIYF. The CDR3 nucleotides are TGCGCCAGCAGCCTCGGCGGCGGATTTGGCGGAAACACCATATATTTT.

This clonotype was observed many times. The chain joins TRBV28 to TRBJ1-1; 11 positions agree with TRBD1. After removal of 6 bases from V and 5 bases from J, the junction contained 8 bases not matched to a gene. Germline V gene lookup returns CDR1 MDHEN and CDR2 SYDVKM. This CDR3 is built from 15 residues. In DNA form, the CDR3 reads TGTGCCAGCAGGACTCCGGGACAGGGGGAGACTGAAGCTTTCTTT. Translated, it gives CASRTPGQGETEAFF.

V is TRBV14 and J is TRBJ2-1; D gene ambiguous. The CDR3 contains 16 residues. In germline, CDR1 is SGHDN, CDR2 FVKESK. Trimming stripped 3 bases from V and 12 bases from J, with 24 bases between. In DNA form, the CDR3 reads TGTGCCAGCAGCCACTTAAGCCAGATGGGCCCCGTGGGGCAGTTCTTC. This codes for CASSHLSQMGPVGQFF.

J is TRBJ1-3 and V is TRBV20-1; D ambiguous. The germline V gene has CDR1 DFQATT and CDR2 SNEGSKA (reference sequence). The V end lost 3 bases, the J end lost 0 bases, and 9 bases lay between the germline ends. This CDR3 has 14 amino acids. The CDR3 here is CSARGQSSGNTIYF. The CDR3 bases are TGCAGTGCTAGGGGCCAGAGCTCTGGAAACACCATATATTTT.

The chain uses TRBV20-1 and TRBJ2-3; no reliable D call. This CDR3 contains 17 residues. Germline V gene lookup returns CDR1 DFQATT and CDR2 SNEGSKA (reference sequence). V was cut by 0 bases and J by 2 bases, with 18 bases left in between. CDR3: CSARDQGSDRFTDTQYF. CDR3 nucleotides: TGCAGTGCTAGAGATCAAGGGTCGGACCGCTTCACAGATACGCAGTATTTT.

In this sample, this clonotype turned up many times. V usage is TRBV20-1 and J usage is TRBJ2-5; maybe TRBD2 (6 bases). V shed 6 bases and J shed 2 bases, with 13 bases lying between them. This CDR3 contains 13 residues. Germline V CDR1 and CDR2: DFQATT, SNEGSKA (reference sequence). The CDR3 loop reads CSALLAGQETQYF. The CDR3 DNA is TGCAGTGCACTCTTGGCGGGGCAAGAGACCCAGTACTTC.

This sequence joins TRBV23-1 and TRBJ2-2, with 9 bases aligning to TRBD1. TRBV23-1 is reported as an ORF; its role is uncertain. V lost 0 bases, J lost 0 bases, and 2 bases stayed unmatched. This CDR3 has 17 residues. DNA of the CDR3: TGCGCCAGCAGTCAATCCGGGACAGGGACGAACACCGGGGAGCTGTTTTTT. Amino acid sequence: CASSQSGTGTNTGELFF.

This clonotype was recorded many times. The chain is built from TRBV2 and TRBJ2-3; 7 bases are shared with TRBD2. The CDR3 has 15 residues. J lost 0 bases, V lost 7 bases, and 7 bases had no gene match. Germline lookup yields CDR1 SNHLY and CDR2 FYNNEI. CDR3 sequence (DNA): TGTGCCAGCACTTTGGGGGGGGTGAGCACAGATACGCAGTATTTT. As protein: CASTLGGVSTDTQYF.